This T cell receptor beta chain was documented in a study of regulatory T cells in long-lasting Graves disease (dated by TCRdb to about 2021). Concerning the study at large: Persistent Graves' disease was defined as persistently positive TSH receptor autoantibodies together with antithyroid drug treatment for over 5 years. Persistent Graves' disease patients were compared with newly diagnosed Graves' disease patients by peripheral blood TCR sequencing and RNA sequencing. The study took place in China and was registered as a clinical trial. TCR sequencing covered around 13 persistent and around 20 newly diagnosed Graves' disease patients, 33 samples in total. In the clinical cohort, patients with persistent Graves' disease had used antithyroid drugs for an average of roughly ten years. Here is what the overall study found, with its caveats: Peripheral blood alone was examined, since thyroid tissue, which constituted the primary lesion, could not be accessed. The authors acknowledged the small sample size as a limitation that may reduce accuracy. Patients with persistent disease shared more public clonotypes (about 2,700) than newly diagnosed patients did (around 980). Persistent disease showed preferential use of TRBV28, TRBJ1-2 and TRBJ2-5, whereas newly diagnosed disease favored TRBV20-1 and TRBJ2-1. Only the TCR beta chain was sequenced and analyzed. Compared with newly diagnosed patients, persistent Graves' disease patients had lower TCR Shannon entropy and fewer highly expanded clones, which suggests clonal expansion.

This clonotype was seen at least ten times. Its cognate antigen has yet to be identified. Nothing much larger sits one base from this clone, and base qualities are not available. The library was obtained by multiplex PCR. The instrument given in TCRdb is Illumina HiSeq 4000. CDR3 regions were amplified by Arm-PCR with iRepertoire HTBI primers to construct TCR beta libraries. Gel purification was performed on PCR products prior to sequencing. Per the original workflow: Across samples, around 62 TRBV and roughly 15 TRBJ segments were identified and used for gene usage analysis of CDR3 amino acid clonotypes. COPE and FqMerger were used to merge filtered high-quality paired reads into contigs. Contigs were aligned with BLAST to IMGT TRBV, TRBD and TRBJ reference genes, and CDR3 was defined per IMGT. Any clonotype with a frequency above 0.1% was classified as a highly expanded clone. Shannon entropy served as the measure of repertoire diversity, while the Gini coefficient captured V-J evenness. Clonotypes shared by more than one individual were considered public. TCRdb redid the processing of the public reads, applying fastp at Q25 and MiXCR, and retained in-frame beta chains. A single entry per CDR3 protein holds the most common genes and DNA from its merged rows. Here the V and J calls rest on TCRdb's processing, not on the authors' analysis. The sample table records hundreds of thousands of distinct CDR3 sequences; around 30% of these occur just once. Of the sample, 40% to 55% is held by the ten largest clones.

According to the study, the label for this sample's time point signals: persistent/refractory GD, antithyroid drugs over 5 years with positive TRAb. For both TCR sequencing and RNA sequencing, RNA was extracted from PBMCs in TRIzol. Graves' disease was diagnosed according to American Thyroid Association guidelines. The patients came from an endocrinology department in Xi'an, China. From each patient, 7.5 to 10 milliliters of peripheral blood was collected into an EDTA anticoagulant tube. Ficoll Paque Plus density gradient separation was used to isolate PBMCs, and no additional T cell sorting was done. An Agilent 2100 Bioanalyzer and agarose gel were used to check RNA quality, while a NanoDrop 2000 measured RNA concentration. From cysteine to phenylalanine, the CDR3 is 12 amino acids long. The retained sequence is limited to the CDR3, 36 bases, with the frame set at the first base. Looking up the germline V gene yields CDR1 SGHAT and CDR2 FQNNGV. The germline V and J ends show losses of 5 bases and 6 bases respectively, and no gene match explains 4 bases of the junction.

The TCR sequence derives from a female donor with Graves disease. Here the chain combines TRBV11-2 and TRBJ2-7; 7 of the junction bases match TRBD1. The sample was peripheral blood mononuclear cells (PBMCs), taken when the disease was refractory, from a patient treated with antithyroid drugs. The CDR3 region has the sequence CASSTGTVEQYF. The DNA sequence is TGTGCCAGCAGCACAGGGACAGTCGAGCAGTACTTC.